Only a few counts were recorded for the clone carrying this T cell receptor beta chain. Its cognate antigen is unknown. The data stem from a study of response to subunit inactivated influenza vaccine. Regarding the study as a whole: The study's authors posited that every seasonal influenza vaccination enlists few new T cells.

Germline CDR1 and CDR2: SGHTA and FQGNSA. Trimming removed 3 bases at V and 0 bases at J, with 6 bases between. This CDR3 has 14 residues. TCRdb recomputed calls from the RT-PCR reads with MiXCR, one row per CDR3 protein. The top ten hold approximately 10% of the sample, which has hundreds of thousands of distinct CDR3 sequences, 15% to 17% seen once. The sequences come from PBMCs from blood, collected about 11 days after vaccination. The rearrangement uses TRBV7-2 and TRBJ1-3, with D unclear. This TCR was sampled from a man aged 45 to 65 who received an inactivated influenza vaccine. The chain's CDR3 is CASSFFNSGNTIYF. The CDR3 DNA reads TGTGCCAGCAGCTTCTTCAACTCTGGAAACACCATATATTTT.